This T cell receptor beta chain originates from a study of glioma-infiltrating T cells. Regarding the study as a whole: Signature shared blood CDR3 motifs were enriched in low-divergence and depleted in high-divergence patients. Above-expected tissue-blood divergence occurred in all gliomas, most in low-grade ones.

This clonotype has more than one count but fewer than ten. Antigen specificity is unknown. The iRepertoire nested amplicon-rescue multiplex PCR amplified TCR alpha and beta CDR3s from RNA. TCRdb recomputed calls from the multiplex PCR reads with MiXCR, one row per CDR3 protein. The table lists around 350,000 distinct CDR3 sequences, roughly 41% of them singletons. The germline CDR1 and CDR2 sequences are MNHNS and SASEGT. V was cut by 8 bases and J by 0 bases, with 16 bases left in between. CDR3 size: 15 residues. The sample taken for sequencing was glioma tissue, nonneoplastic brain tissue, or PBMCs (not recorded which). This clonotype originated in a human donor with low-grade glioma or glioblastoma, undergoing nonglioma brain surgery, or in good health (not recorded which). V and J are TRBV6-1 and TRBJ1-2; D call uncertain. CDR3 sequence reads: CASLRRALANYGYTF. CDR3 DNA: TGTGCCAGCCTTCGCCGGGCCCTAGCTAACTATGGCTACACCTTC.